The present T cell receptor (beta chain) was sequenced within a study of blood T cell repertoires in COVID-19. Looking at the study overall: The cDNA or gDNA used as material had been derived from T cells, B-cell-depleted T cells, or PBMCs.

TCRdb's table, derived via immunoSEQ multiplex PCR, lists solely in-frame clones and lacks some. The sample records about 190,000 clones, 65% to 85% being singletons. The study recruited people aged roughly 18 to 95 years across approximately 25 US areas. Each recovered donor of Cohort 3 presented with two negative PCRs, clearance, or symptom resolution. CDR1 is LGHNT, CDR2 FRNRAP, per germline. V trimming: 1 base; J trimming: 9 bases; junction bases outside the gene matches: 6. This CDR3 region has 14 residues. The sample comprised PBMCs or T cells enriched from blood (not recorded which). The chain joins TRBV12-5 to TRBJ2-3; 8 bases are shared with TRBD2. This sequence was found in a woman in her thirties who had recovered from COVID-19. Here the CDR3 DNA reads TGTGCTAGTGGTTTGGGATACGGACTAGCCACGCAGTATTTT. Its translation: CASGLGYGLATQYF.